The clone carrying this T cell receptor (beta chain) occurred a few times. The ends lost 2 bases at V and 6 bases at J; junction bases unmatched: 7. Germline V gene data show CDR1 as MNHEY and CDR2 as SVGAGI. CDR3 length equals 16 residues. Sequenced by immunoSEQ multiplex PCR; TCRdb stores in-frame clones only, minus some. The sample shows some 38,000 clones, around 90% of them seen only once. This specimen comes from a study of blood T cell repertoires in COVID-19. The J gene is TRBJ2-7, the V gene TRBV6-5; 13 bases are shared with TRBD2. The sample taken for sequencing was peripheral blood. This receptor was taken from a man in his sixties with active or convalescent COVID-19. This chain's CDR3 is CASSYTRTSGSFEQYF. The CDR3, as DNA: TGTGCCAGCAGTTACACCAGGACTAGCGGGAGTTTCGAGCAGTACTTC.